This passage covers 11 T cell receptor beta chains from one sample sequenced in a study of blood T cell repertoires in COVID-19. Generated by immunoSEQ multiplex PCR, the TCRdb table keeps only in-frame clones and is missing some. The sample shows 200,000 to 300,000 clones, approximately 86% of them seen only once. Sequences were obtained from PBMCs or T cells enriched from blood (not recorded which). These receptors all come from a woman in her thirties with acute COVID-19.

The chain joins TRBV4-1 to TRBJ2-3, with 10 nucleotides matching TRBD2. CDR1 is MGHRA, CDR2 YSYEKL, per germline. Trimming cost V 8 bases and J 2 bases; bases outside gene matches: 4. The CDR3 has 14 residues. The CDR3 region has the DNA TGCGCCAGCGGTCTAGCGGGGGACACAGATACGCAGTATTTT. It codes for CASGLAGDTDTQYF.

This clone was seen once. The chain carries TRBV11-2 and TRBJ1-3; D remains unclear. Between the trimmed V and J ends, which lost 6 bases and 0 bases, there was a span of 12 bases. Germline CDR1 SGHAT, CDR2 FQNNGV. This CDR3 region has 15 residues. This CDR3 is CASRTTVYSGNTIYF. The CDR3, as DNA: TGTGCCAGCAGAACCACAGTTTACTCTGGAAACACCATATATTTT.

The chain is built from TRBV6-5 and TRBJ1-2, with D possibly matching TRBD1 (5 bases). The germline V and J ends were trimmed by 3 bases and 7 bases, with 15 bases remaining between them. Germline V CDR1 and CDR2: MNHEY, SVGAGI. CDR3 size: 14 residues. As DNA, the CDR3 is TGTGCCAGCAGTTATTCGCAGGGTCTACTTGGCTACACCTTC. As protein: CASSYSQGLLGYTF.

The CDR3 region has the DNA TGTGCCAGTAGTAACAGGGGGCTGGGGGCCAACGTCCTGACTTTC. This sequence encodes CASSNRGLGANVLTF. The rearrangement joins TRBV19 to TRBJ2-6, with TRBD1 identical over 9 bases. The CDR3 has 15 amino acids. J was trimmed by 4 bases and V by 4 bases; bases with no gene match: 2. Germline V gene data show CDR1 as LNHDA and CDR2 as SQIVND (reference sequence).

CDR3 DNA: TGTGCCAGCAGTGAAGACAGGGAATGGGGTGGCTACACCTTC. Encoded protein: CASSEDREWGGYTF. The gene calls are TRBV6-1 and TRBJ1-2, with a tentative D call TRBD1 (6 bases). Looked up from germline, CDR1 is MNHNS and CDR2 is SASEGT. The CDR3 is made up of 14 amino acids. Trimming removed 1 base from V and 7 bases from J, with 13 bases in between.

The chain is built from TRBV3-1 (or the pseudogene TRBV3-2) and TRBJ2-5, with D perhaps TRBD2 (5 bases). V lost 4 bases, J lost 7 bases, and 13 bases lay in between. This CDR3 has 13 amino acids. Germline CDR1 is LGHDT and CDR2 is YNNKEL (reference sequence). In DNA, the CDR3 is TGTGCCAGCAGCCGGCCCCGCGAGGGGACCCAGTACTTC. Translated, it gives CASSRPREGTQYF.

This chain joins TRBV5-4 and TRBJ2-7, with TRBD1 matching 7 bases. CDR3 size: 15 residues. Germline CDR1 and CDR2: SGHNT and YYREEE (reference sequence). With V trimmed by 2 bases and J by 2 bases, 7 bases remained unmatched. CDR3: CASSFGQDLAYEQYF. Written as DNA, the CDR3 is TGTGCCAGCAGCTTTGGACAGGACCTAGCCTACGAGCAGTACTTC.

This clone was seen once. This chain connects TRBV6-2 or TRBV6-3 to TRBJ1-2; D gene ambiguous. This CDR3 contains 14 residues. V dropped 0 bases and J dropped 7 bases, with 12 bases sitting between them. Germline lookup yields CDR1 MNHEY and CDR2 SVGEGT. The CDR3 is CASSYSGGGSGYTF. The DNA for the CDR3 is TGTGCCAGCAGTTACTCAGGCGGAGGCAGTGGCTACACCTTC.

The chain uses TRBV9 and TRBJ2-3; TRBD2 might be the D (5 bases). Per germline, CDR1 SGDLS and CDR2 YYNGEE. V was shortened by 3 bases and J by 1 base, with 9 bases between the two germline ends. The CDR3 is made up of 14 amino acids. The CDR3 reads CASSEADRTDTQYF. DNA for the CDR3: TGTGCCAGCAGCGAAGCGGACCGCACAGATACGCAGTATTTT.

The rearrangement links TRBV7-9 to TRBJ2-3; a possible D gene is TRBD1 (6 bases). Germline V CDR1 and CDR2: SEHNR, FQNEAQ (reference sequence). Trimming took 5 bases from V and 3 from J, leaving 9 bases between them. The length of the CDR3 is 13 residues. In DNA, the CDR3 is TGTGCCAGCAGCGTCCAGGGGACAGATACGCAGTATTTT. It specifies CASSVQGTDTQYF.

The chain carries TRBV4-1 and TRBJ2-2; D unclear. The germline gives CDR1 MGHRA, CDR2 YSYEKL. The CDR3 is 13 residues long. With 4 bases removed from V and 7 bases from J, the gap between germline ends came to 10 bases. The DNA for the CDR3 is TGCGCCAGCAGCCTTGGATCGGGCGGGGAGCTGTTTTTT. Translating gives CASSLGSGGELFF.